These 26 T cell receptor beta chains were all obtained from the same sample, sequenced in a study of cytotoxic CD8 clonotypes in ibrutinib-treated CLL. TCRdb's copy holds only in-frame clones and misses some; the assay was immunoSEQ multiplex PCR. In the table there are roughly 250,000 clones, 70% of which are singletons. The sample consisted of PBMCs, taken after 24 months of ibrutinib treatment. These receptors came from a human donor with chronic lymphocytic leukemia.

V usage is TRBV7-2 and J usage is TRBJ2-1; the D is unclear. The V gene lost 8 bases and the J gene lost 9 bases, with 11 bases spanning the gap. Germline V gives CDR1 SGHTA, CDR2 FQGNSA. This CDR3 comprises 11 residues. CDR3 bases: TGTGCCAGCCAACTTAGAGGTGAGCAGTTCTTC. Translating gives CASQLRGEQFF.

The rearrangement uses TRBV7-3 and TRBJ1-2, with D tentatively TRBD1 (6 bases). CDR3 length: 13 amino acids. V lost 4 bases and J 6 bases, leaving 12 bases between the germline ends. Per the germline V gene, CDR1 is SGHTA and CDR2 is FQGTGA. DNA for the CDR3: TGTGCCAGCAGCTGGGACAAGGACCATGGCTACACCTTC. Residues: CASSWDKDHGYTF.

The J gene is TRBJ2-7, the V gene TRBV6-6; D may match TRBD1 or TRBD2 (6 bases each). Germline V gene sequence: CDR1 MNHNY, CDR2 SVGAGI (reference sequence). V gave up 6 bases and J gave up 3 bases, with 12 bases separating them. This CDR3 has 13 residues. The CDR3 nucleotides are TGTGCCAGCAGCATCAGGGGAGGCTACGAGCAGTACTTC. Protein product: CASSIRGGYEQYF.

The J gene is TRBJ1-4, the V gene TRBV28; 7 positions match TRBD1. The CDR3 covers 17 residues. V shed 3 bases, J shed 4 bases, and the junction held 11 bases outside the gene matches. Germline CDR1 and CDR2: MDHEN and SYDVKM. The CDR3 loop is CASSFGTGGTVNEKLFF. The CDR3 DNA reads as TGTGCCAGCAGTTTTGGGACTGGTGGGACAGTTAATGAAAAACTGTTTTTT.

This clone was observed a few times. J is TRBJ2-3 and V is TRBV5-4; 9 positions match TRBD1. The germline gives CDR1 SGHNT, CDR2 YYREEE (reference sequence). The CDR3 runs to 15 residues. Unmatched junction bases numbered 11, after V lost 4 bases and J lost 8 bases. Written as DNA, the CDR3 is TGTGCCAGCAGCCCCTCCGGGACAGGGTCTGGTACGCAGTATTTT. Its translation is CASSPSGTGSGTQYF. Full variable domain (remainder filled in from reference TRBV5-4 and TRBJ2-3): ETGVTQSPTHLIKTRGQQVTLRCSSQSGHNTVSWYQQALGQGPQFIFQYYREEENGRGNFPPRFSGLQFPNYSSELNVNALELDDSALYLCASSPSGTGSGTQYFGPGTRLTVL.

The CDR3, as DNA: TGTGCCAGCAGCTCCAGTTTTACTAGCGGGACAGTAGATACGCAGTATTTT. As protein: CASSSSFTSGTVDTQYF. V gene TRBV7-9 combines with J gene TRBJ2-3, with 10 bases matching TRBD2. Germline trimming cut 4 bases from V and 5 bases from J; bases unmatched to any gene: 12. There are 17 residues in the CDR3. From germline, CDR1 is SEHNR and CDR2 FQNEAQ (reference sequence).

This chain uses TRBV7-3 with TRBJ2-7, with TRBD1 identical over 7 bases. Germline lookup yields CDR1 SGHTA and CDR2 FQGTGA. V dropped 5 bases and J dropped 4; count of bases not matched to a gene: 11. This CDR3 is built from 15 residues. CDR3 protein: CASSLQGTPPYEQYF. The CDR3 DNA sequence: TGTGCCAGCAGCCTACAGGGGACACCCCCTTACGAGCAGTACTTC.

Only a few counts were recorded for this clone. The rearrangement links TRBV30 to TRBJ2-1; 12 bases match TRBD1. Germline assignment: CDR1 GTSNPN and CDR2 SVGIG (reference sequence). J gave up 0 bases and V 8 bases, and 11 bases lay outside the gene matches. This CDR3 is 17 amino acids long. In nucleotides, the CDR3 is TGTGCCCGCAACTCGGGACAGGGGGCAGGCTCCTACAATGAGCAGTTCTTC. This codes for CARNSGQGAGSYNEQFF.

V and J are TRBV6-1 and TRBJ1-2; D is undetermined. In germline, CDR1 is MNHNS, CDR2 SASEGT. The CDR3 is made up of 11 amino acids. Trimming removed 7 bases at V and 4 bases at J, with 7 bases between. CDR3 bases: TGTGCCAGCACCCGGGGCTATGGCTACACCTTC. Protein product: CASTRGYGYTF.

The rearrangement uses TRBV28 and TRBJ1-3; TRBD1 might be the D (6 bases). Germline-derived CDR1 and CDR2 are MDHEN and SYDVKM. The length of the CDR3 is 17 residues. V lost 4 bases, J lost 0 bases, and 16 bases lay in between. The CDR3 loop reads CASSSTRTDLSGNTIYF. The CDR3 DNA reads as TGTGCCAGCAGTTCAACTAGGACAGATCTCTCTGGAAACACCATATATTTT.

This clone was counted only a few times. The same CDR3 arises from other DNA sequences in this sample as well. The chain couples TRBV29-1 to TRBJ2-5; 8 bases align to TRBD1. V lost 5 bases and J lost 3; bases outside the gene matches: 2. Germline V gene sequence: CDR1 SQVTM, CDR2 ANQGSEA. The CDR3 covers 12 residues. CDR3 sequence reads: CSVTGGKETQYF. DNA for the CDR3: TGCAGCGTTACAGGGGGGAAAGAGACCCAGTACTTC.

V is TRBV6-5 and J is TRBJ2-7; no definite D call. The germline V gene encodes CDR1 MNHEY and CDR2 SVGAGI. The CDR3 has 14 residues. Trimming took off 4 bases at V and 5 bases at J, with 15 bases between the two ends. CDR3 sequence (DNA): TGTGCCAGCAGTTCCGGATCTGTTGTAAACGAGCAGTACTTC. Translating gives CASSSGSVVNEQYF.

The chain uses TRBV11-2 and TRBJ2-4; D is unclear. The germline V gene encodes CDR1 SGHAT and CDR2 FQNNGV. The CDR3 loop spans 15 amino acids. V was trimmed by 5 bases and J by 7 bases, leaving 18 bases between them. The CDR3 coding sequence is TGTGCCAGCAGCGCAAGTCACGGAGTGGGTAACATTCAGTACTTC. It encodes CASSASHGVGNIQYF.

The rearrangement joins TRBV7-6 to TRBJ2-1, with 8 positions matching TRBD1. The CDR3 sequence is 14 residues long. Germline V CDR1 and CDR2: SGHVS, FNYEAQ. Germline trimming cut 3 bases from V and 3 bases from J; bases unmatched to any gene: 1. The CDR3 sequence: CASSLTGDYNEQFF. The CDR3 region has the DNA TGTGCCAGCAGCTTGACAGGGGACTACAATGAGCAGTTCTTC.

V usage is TRBV4-3 and J usage is TRBJ2-7; D call uncertain. Germline CDR1 is LGHNA and CDR2 is YSLEER. CDR3 length: 15 residues. V was shortened by 0 bases and J by 4 bases, with 13 bases between the two germline ends. The CDR3 reads CASSQDFLDGYEQYF. In nucleotides, the CDR3 is TGCGCCAGCAGCCAAGATTTTTTAGATGGTTACGAGCAGTACTTC.

As to this clone: This CDR3 is also generated by other DNA sequences in the sample. The J gene is TRBJ2-7, the V gene TRBV28; unclear D gene. V gave up 6 bases and J gave up 0 bases, with 3 bases separating them. The CDR3 has 11 residues. Per germline, CDR1 MDHEN and CDR2 SYDVKM. The CDR3 sequence: CASRGSYEQYF. CDR3 sequence (DNA): TGTGCCAGCAGAGGCTCCTACGAGCAGTACTTC.

In this sample, this clone turned up once. J is TRBJ2-5 and V is TRBV7-9; D not resolved. V lost 2 bases to trimming and J lost 5 bases, with 12 bases between them. There are 14 residues in the CDR3. Germline V gives CDR1 SEHNR, CDR2 FQNEAQ (reference sequence). The CDR3 spells CASSLSTGWETQYF. DNA for the CDR3: TGTGCCAGCAGCTTATCAACCGGGTGGGAGACCCAGTACTTC.

The rearrangement links TRBV7-2 to TRBJ2-7, with 10 bases lining up with TRBD1. This CDR3 comprises 16 residues. V lost 1 base to trimming and J lost 3 bases; unmatched junction nucleotides: 6. Germline CDR1 SGHTA, CDR2 FQGNSA. The CDR3 is CASSLGLRDRGYEQYF. The CDR3 DNA reads TGTGCCAGCAGCTTAGGTCTCCGGGACAGGGGCTACGAGCAGTACTTC.

This clone turned up a few times. The rearrangement uses TRBV6-6 and TRBJ2-1; the D is unclear. Germline CDR1 is MNHNY and CDR2 is SVGAGI (reference sequence). This CDR3 has 13 amino acids. The ends were cut back, 8 bases at V and 7 bases at J, with 15 bases in the middle. CDR3 amino acids: CASGPTWGNEQFF. CDR3 DNA: TGTGCCAGCGGGCCAACCTGGGGAAATGAGCAGTTCTTC.

The chain is built from TRBV6-5 and TRBJ2-2; D unresolved. This CDR3 comprises 14 residues. Germline-derived CDR1 and CDR2 are MNHEY and SVGAGI. Deletions cut 7 bases from V and 3 bases from J, with 12 bases between. The chain's CDR3 is CASKARRDTGELFF. CDR3 DNA sequence: TGTGCCAGCAAGGCCCGGAGAGACACCGGGGAGCTGTTTTTT.

The V call is TRBV2, the J call TRBJ2-3; D unclear. In germline, CDR1 is SNHLY, CDR2 FYNNEI. CDR3 length: 15 amino acids. With 3 bases removed from V and 0 bases from J, the gap between germline ends came to 10 bases. The CDR3 DNA follows: TGTGCCAGCAGTGATTTTAGCCAGAGCACAGATACGCAGTATTTT. Its protein is CASSDFSQSTDTQYF.

The J gene is TRBJ2-3, the V gene TRBV2; maybe TRBD2 (5 bases). Trimming removed 3 bases from V and 5 bases from J, with 9 bases in between. The CDR3 length is 13 residues. Germline V CDR1 and CDR2: SNHLY, FYNNEI. CDR3 residues: CASSELLGDTQYF. The CDR3 coding sequence is TGTGCCAGCAGTGAGCTACTAGGAGATACGCAGTATTTT.

This chain connects TRBV29-1 to TRBJ2-1, with D possibly called TRBD1 or TRBD2 (5 bases each). V was shortened by 0 bases and J by 8 bases, with 8 bases between the two germline ends. Germline CDR1 SQVTM, CDR2 ANQGSEA. The CDR3 loop spans 12 amino acids. This CDR3 reads CSVEEGVDEQFF. The CDR3 DNA is TGCAGCGTTGAAGAGGGGGTAGATGAGCAGTTCTTC.

This clone was counted once. The V gene is TRBV10-3, the J gene TRBJ2-1; the D is unclear. This CDR3 spans 18 amino acids. V was shortened by 0 bases and J by 5 bases, with 20 bases between the two germline ends. Germline V gene lookup returns CDR1 ENHRY and CDR2 SYGVKD. The CDR3 DNA reads TGTGCCATCAGTGAGTCTACGGAATTACCTCCTATTGACAATGAGCAGTTCTTC. It translates to CAISESTELPPIDNEQFF.

This clone was counted a few times. V gene TRBV7-3 combines with J gene TRBJ1-5, with 7 positions matching TRBD1. The CDR3 totals 17 residues. Germline lookup yields CDR1 SGHTA and CDR2 FQGTGA. V trimming: 5 bases; J trimming: 0 bases; junction bases outside the gene matches: 10. The CDR3 loop reads CASSDNPDRASNQPQHF. Here the CDR3 DNA reads TGTGCCAGCAGCGACAATCCCGACAGGGCTAGCAATCAGCCCCAGCATTTT.

This clone was seen a handful of times. The chain uses TRBV9 and TRBJ1-2; D gene uncertain. CDR1 and CDR2 from the germline V gene are SGDLS and YYNGEE. V was clipped by 4 bases and J by 7 bases, with 14 bases between them. CDR3 size: 13 residues. CDR3 region: CASSPGVVGGYTF. Here the CDR3 DNA reads TGTGCCAGCAGCCCGGGAGTAGTCGGTGGCTACACCTTC.